These 10 T cell receptor beta chains originate from one sample sequenced in a study of OX40 agonist ivuxolimab in advanced cancers. Library construction relied on the immunoSEQ multiplex PCR assay. Entries here come from immuneACCESS through TCRdb and include only in-frame sequences with V and J called. Some clones fail to appear in such tables; in the studies checked, an unresolved V gene covers under half of the shortfall, and the cause of the remainder is unknown. In this sample the table shows tens of thousands of clones, approximately 84% of which occur a single time. The ten largest clones add up to less than 2% of the sample. Here the sequenced sample was CD4+ or CD8+ T cells sorted from blood, taken in a trial of the OX40 agonist ivuxolimab. All receptors come from an adult with an advanced solid tumor such as melanoma, head and neck, liver or kidney cancer.

The V call is TRBV2, the J call TRBJ2-1, with 7 bases fitting TRBD1. Germline lookup yields CDR1 SNHLY and CDR2 FYNNEI. Trimming took 6 bases from V and 6 from J; bases not matched to a gene: 8. This CDR3 has 14 amino acids. The chain's CDR3 is CASRKGQVRNEQFF. The CDR3 DNA reads as TGTGCCAGCAGGAAAGGACAGGTCCGCAATGAGCAGTTCTTC.

The chain is built from TRBV11-3 and TRBJ2-5; TRBD1 aligns across 7 bases. Trimming at V came to 2 bases and at J to 5 bases, leaving 5 bases not matched to a gene. The CDR3 covers 14 residues. Germline CDR1 reads SGHNT; CDR2 reads YENEEA. The CDR3: CASSLYEGAETQYF. In DNA form, the CDR3 reads TGTGCCAGCAGCTTATACGAGGGGGCCGAGACCCAGTACTTC.

The chain links TRBV5-1 to TRBJ2-7; D possibly corresponds to TRBD2 (6 bases). There are 14 residues in the CDR3. Germline V lookup: CDR1 SGHRS, CDR2 YFSETQ. Trimming stripped 4 bases from V and 3 bases from J, with 14 bases between. CDR3 bases: TGCGCCAGCAGCAGGGACGGCGGGGACTACGAGCAGTACTTC. It encodes CASSRDGGDYEQYF.

The chain has TRBV19 and TRBJ2-5; tentatively, D is TRBD2 (6 bases). The V end was cut by 7 bases, the J end by 3 bases, with 18 bases between. From germline, CDR1 is LNHDA and CDR2 SQIVND (reference sequence). The CDR3 runs to 15 residues. CDR3: CASTDNGAGKETQYF. In DNA form, the CDR3 reads TGTGCCAGTACCGACAATGGGGCGGGAAAAGAGACCCAGTACTTC. Filled out from reference TRBV19 and TRBJ2-5, the complete variable domain reads DGGITQSPKYLFRKEGQNVTLSCEQNLNHDAMYWYRQDPGQGLRLIYYSQIVNDFQKGDIAEGYSVSREKKESFPLTVTSAQKNPTAFYLCASTDNGAGKETQYFGPGTRLLVL.

This clone was found a few times. The V call is TRBV28, the J call TRBJ1-2, with unresolved D. The CDR3 consists of 13 residues. The germline gives CDR1 MDHEN, CDR2 SYDVKM. The V end was cut by 6 bases, the J end by 5 bases, with 13 bases between. CDR3 sequence reads: CASSHRGRYGYTF. CDR3 DNA sequence: TGTGCCAGCAGCCACAGAGGAAGGTATGGCTACACCTTC.

In this sample, this clone turned up once. The V call is TRBV5-1, the J call TRBJ2-2; 12 bases line up with TRBD2. The V gene end was trimmed by 5 bases and the J gene end by 2 bases; junction bases not matched to a gene: 4. This CDR3 region has 16 residues. The germline V gene encodes CDR1 SGHRS and CDR2 YFSETQ. This CDR3 reads CASSPGLAGNTGELFF. Written as DNA, the CDR3 is TGCGCCAGCAGTCCAGGACTAGCGGGAAACACCGGGGAGCTGTTTTTT.

This clone was counted a single time. The chain joins TRBV11-2 to TRBJ2-1; D assignment may be TRBD1 or TRBD2 (5 bases each). Deletions cut 0 bases from V and 7 bases from J, with 7 bases between. The CDR3 loop spans 13 amino acids. CDR1 is SGHAT, CDR2 FQNNGV, per germline. CDR3 protein: CASSLERGNEQFF. In nucleotides, the CDR3 is TGTGCCAGCAGCTTAGAGAGGGGAAATGAGCAGTTCTTC.

The rearrangement uses TRBV5-1 and TRBJ1-1; 8 bases line up with TRBD1. The CDR3 is 14 amino acids. V shed 3 bases and J 4 bases; nucleotides not matched to a gene: 5. Germline CDR1 reads SGHRS; CDR2 reads YFSETQ. The CDR3 coding sequence is TGCGCCAGCAGCTGGGGACAGGCGGGCACTGAAGCTTTCTTT. The encoded protein is CASSWGQAGTEAFF.

The chain links TRBV6-5 to TRBJ1-4, with TRBD1 matching over 12 bases. J was trimmed by 8 bases and V by 5 bases; bases with no gene match: 6. Germline V CDR1 and CDR2: MNHEY, SVGAGI. The CDR3 runs to 15 residues. CDR3 sequence (DNA): TGTGCCAGCAGTAAAGGGACAGGGGGCCGGGAAAAACTGTTTTTT. Residues: CASSKGTGGREKLFF.

The chain recombines TRBV19 with TRBJ1-1, with TRBD1 matching 9 bases. Trimming at V came to 8 bases and at J to 7 bases, leaving 8 bases not matched to a gene. The CDR3 is made up of 13 amino acids. CDR1 is LNHDA and CDR2 is SQIVND in the germline V gene (reference sequence). In DNA, the CDR3 is TGTGCCAGTTCTCGGACAGGGGAAATTGAAGCTTTCTTT. Its translation is CASSRTGEIEAFF. The full variable domain, with the rest looked up from reference TRBV19 and TRBJ1-1, is DGGITQSPKYLFRKEGQNVTLSCEQNLNHDAMYWYRQDPGQGLRLIYYSQIVNDFQKGDIAEGYSVSREKKESFPLTVTSAQKNPTAFYLCASSRTGEIEAFFGQGTRLTVV.